A selection of T cell receptor beta chains follows, all from one sample in a study of somatic mutations in cytotoxic T cells in rheumatoid arthritis. Sequenced by immunoSEQ multiplex PCR; TCRdb stores in-frame clones only, minus some. The sample records roughly 6,300 clones, about 72% being singletons. The input for sequencing was CD8+ T cells sorted from blood, taken at a follow-up visit. The origin of the receptors is a woman in her seventies with rheumatoid arthritis. Both conserved end residues are part of each CDR3. A D gene is named only where the DNA matches it firmly. Size is stated for part of the rows, as once, few or many counts, or as a class when the clone is expanded.

j_call: TRBJ2-5
v_call: TRBV7-9
d_call: TRBD2
clone_size: -
cdr3_nt: TGTGCCAGCAGCCCCGGGGGACGGGGGGGGGCCGAGGAGACCCAGTACTTC
cdr3_aa: CASSPGGRGGAEETQYF

j_call: TRBJ1-2
v_call: TRBV5-6
d_call: -
clone_size: -
cdr3_nt: TGTGCCAGCAGCCCGGGACCCCGGGCTGGCTACACCTTC
cdr3_aa: CASSPGPRAGYTF

j_call: TRBJ1-1
v_call: TRBV7-8
d_call: -
clone_size: once
cdr3_nt: TGTGCCAGCAGGGGTCAGGGGAAGGGGAACACTGAAGCTTTCTTT
cdr3_aa: CASRGQGKGNTEAFF

j_call: TRBJ1-2
v_call: TRBV6-1
d_call: -
clone_size: -
cdr3_nt: TGTGCCAGCAGGACGGGGGAAGACTATGGCTACACCTTC
cdr3_aa: CASRTGEDYGYTF

j_call: TRBJ2-4
v_call: TRBV5-1
d_call: TRBD1
clone_size: -
cdr3_nt: TGCGCCAGCAGCTCGGGACAGGGGAACATTCAGTACTTC
cdr3_aa: CASSSGQGNIQYF

j_call: TRBJ2-5
v_call: TRBV7-9
d_call: TRBD1
clone_size: -
cdr3_nt: TGTGCCAGCAGTCAACACCGGGACAGGGAAGAGACCCAGTACTTC
cdr3_aa: CASSQHRDREETQYF

j_call: TRBJ1-5
v_call: TRBV10-1
d_call: -
clone_size: -
cdr3_nt: TGCGCCAGCAGCGGGACCTTGGGCAATCAGCCCCAGCATTTT
cdr3_aa: CASSGTLGNQPQHF

j_call: TRBJ2-1
v_call: TRBV6-1
d_call: -
clone_size: once
cdr3_nt: TGTGCCAGTATCTCCTGGGATGAGCAGTTCTTC
cdr3_aa: CASISWDEQFF

j_call: TRBJ1-3
v_call: TRBV6-4
d_call: -
clone_size: medium-sized
cdr3_nt: TGTGCCAGCCGGGGTCCCGGATATTTT
cdr3_aa: CASRGPGYF

j_call: TRBJ2-3
v_call: TRBV5-1
d_call: -
clone_size: -
cdr3_nt: TGCGCCAGCAGCTTGGGCGGGGAGAGAGTTGGCACAGATACGCAGTATTTT
cdr3_aa: CASSLGGERVGTDTQYF

j_call: TRBJ2-3
v_call: TRBV4-2
d_call: -
clone_size: -
cdr3_nt: TGTGCCAGCAGCCAAGACCCAACATTTACAGATACGCAGTATTTT
cdr3_aa: CASSQDPTFTDTQYF

j_call: TRBJ2-5
v_call: TRBV4-1
d_call: -
clone_size: once
cdr3_nt: TGCGCCAGCAGCCAAGGCGTTGGCGGAAAACTACAAGAGACCCAGTACTTC
cdr3_aa: CASSQGVGGKLQETQYF

j_call: TRBJ1-1
v_call: TRBV19
d_call: -
clone_size: -
cdr3_nt: TGTGCCAGTAGTATAGATTCCCGAATGAACACTGAAGCTTTCTTT
cdr3_aa: CASSIDSRMNTEAFF

j_call: TRBJ1-1
v_call: TRBV19
d_call: -
clone_size: -
cdr3_nt: TGTGCCAGTAGTCCCCGGCGGCAGCAGTTTGAAGCTTTCTTT
cdr3_aa: CASSPRRQQFEAFF

j_call: TRBJ1-3
v_call: TRBV2
d_call: -
clone_size: -
cdr3_nt: TGTGCCAGCAGTGCTGATGGAAACACCATATATTTT
cdr3_aa: CASSADGNTIYF

j_call: TRBJ2-1
v_call: TRBV19
d_call: -
clone_size: -
cdr3_nt: TGTGCCAGTAGTCTCGGGTCCGGACCTCACAATGAGCAGTTCTTC
cdr3_aa: CASSLGSGPHNEQFF

j_call: TRBJ1-4
v_call: TRBV27
d_call: TRBD1
clone_size: -
cdr3_nt: TGTGCCAGTAAGGGACAGGGGGCGTCTGGAGTGTTTTTT
cdr3_aa: CASKGQGASGVFF

j_call: TRBJ1-1
v_call: TRBV7-9
d_call: -
clone_size: -
cdr3_nt: TGTGCCAGCAGCTTAGGAGGTGAAGCTTTCTTT
cdr3_aa: CASSLGGEAFF

j_call: TRBJ1-2
v_call: TRBV2
d_call: TRBD1
clone_size: -
cdr3_nt: TGTGCCAGCAGTGAAGCCCACAGGGGCTATGGCTACACCTTC
cdr3_aa: CASSEAHRGYGYTF

j_call: TRBJ2-3
v_call: TRBV7-8
d_call: -
clone_size: -
cdr3_nt: TGTGCCAGCAGCTTAGTCCCGGGCCGTGGGACAGATACGCAGTATTTT
cdr3_aa: CASSLVPGRGTDTQYF

j_call: TRBJ1-5
v_call: TRBV19
d_call: -
clone_size: few
cdr3_nt: TGTGCCAGTAGTATGGGCCAGGGCAGGCAGCCCCAGCATTTT
cdr3_aa: CASSMGQGRQPQHF

j_call: TRBJ2-2
v_call: TRBV6-6
d_call: -
clone_size: -
cdr3_nt: TGTGCCAGCAGTTACGGGACTCCTAACACCGGGGAGCTGTTTTTT
cdr3_aa: CASSYGTPNTGELFF

j_call: TRBJ2-1
v_call: TRBV2
d_call: TRBD2
clone_size: -
cdr3_nt: TGTGCCAGCAGTGAAGCGACTAGCGGGAGGGCCCCCGAGCAGTTCTTC
cdr3_aa: CASSEATSGRAPEQFF

j_call: TRBJ2-3
v_call: TRBV7-3
d_call: -
clone_size: -
cdr3_nt: TGTGCCAGCAGCTTAACCCCCCGCGGACTCAGCACAGATACGCAGTATTTT
cdr3_aa: CASSLTPRGLSTDTQYF

j_call: TRBJ1-1
v_call: TRBV13
d_call: -
clone_size: few
cdr3_nt: TGTGCCAGCAGCTTAGCCGGCACTGAAGCTTTCTTT
cdr3_aa: CASSLAGTEAFF

j_call: TRBJ2-2
v_call: TRBV5-1
d_call: TRBD1
clone_size: -
cdr3_nt: TGCGCCAGCAGCACCATACAGGGGGCTGTGACCGGGGAGCTGTTTTTT
cdr3_aa: CASSTIQGAVTGELFF

j_call: TRBJ2-5
v_call: TRBV5-1
d_call: -
clone_size: -
cdr3_nt: TGCGCCAGCAGCTTGTCCGTGACAGCACAAGAGACCCAGTACTTC
cdr3_aa: CASSLSVTAQETQYF

j_call: TRBJ2-7
v_call: TRBV9
d_call: TRBD2
clone_size: -
cdr3_nt: TGTGCCAGCAGCGTTACTAGCGGTCCCTACGAGCAGTACTTC
cdr3_aa: CASSVTSGPYEQYF

j_call: TRBJ2-3
v_call: TRBV27
d_call: TRBD2
clone_size: -
cdr3_nt: TGTGCCAGCAGTTTACTGGCGGGGGGGCTGACAGATACGCAGTATTTT
cdr3_aa: CASSLLAGGLTDTQYF

j_call: TRBJ2-7
v_call: TRBV28
d_call: TRBD2
clone_size: -
cdr3_nt: TGTGCCAGCAGTCCCGGAAGTAGCGGGAGTTGGGTTGGCTACGAGCAGTACTTC
cdr3_aa: CASSPGSSGSWVGYEQYF

j_call: TRBJ1-5
v_call: TRBV19
d_call: -
clone_size: -
cdr3_nt: TGTGCCAGTAGCATACAGGGCGACAATAATCAGCCCCAGCATTTT
cdr3_aa: CASSIQGDNNQPQHF

j_call: TRBJ2-1
v_call: TRBV27
d_call: -
clone_size: once
cdr3_nt: TGTGCCAGCAGTTACTACAATGAGCAGTTCTTC
cdr3_aa: CASSYYNEQFF

j_call: TRBJ2-1
v_call: TRBV4-1
d_call: -
clone_size: -
cdr3_nt: TGCGCCAGCAGCCAAGGTAGAGGGGATAATGAGCAGTTCTTC
cdr3_aa: CASSQGRGDNEQFF

j_call: TRBJ2-7
v_call: TRBV2
d_call: -
clone_size: -
cdr3_nt: TGTGCCAGCAGAGAGGGCCAGGGCAACTACGAGCAGTACTTC
cdr3_aa: CASREGQGNYEQYF

j_call: TRBJ2-7
v_call: TRBV19
d_call: TRBD1
clone_size: -
cdr3_nt: TGTGCCAGTAGTCAGGGGGTCGGAGTCGAGCAGTACTTC
cdr3_aa: CASSQGVGVEQYF

j_call: TRBJ2-7
v_call: TRBV7-9
d_call: -
clone_size: -
cdr3_nt: TGTGCCAGCAGCCCCGAGTGGGGGGAGGCTACGTGGGAGCAGTACTTC
cdr3_aa: CASSPEWGEATWEQYF

j_call: TRBJ2-2
v_call: TRBV27
d_call: -
clone_size: -
cdr3_nt: TGTGCCAGCAGTTTCAACACCGGGGAGCTGTTTTTT
cdr3_aa: CASSFNTGELFF

j_call: TRBJ2-3
v_call: TRBV6-5
d_call: TRBD1
clone_size: -
cdr3_nt: TGTGCCAGCAGTTACACCGGACAGGGGGCAGATACGCAGTATTTT
cdr3_aa: CASSYTGQGADTQYF

j_call: TRBJ2-7
v_call: TRBV2
d_call: -
clone_size: -
cdr3_nt: TGTGCCAGCAGTGGCCGAGATACCTCCTACGAGCAGTACTTC
cdr3_aa: CASSGRDTSYEQYF

j_call: TRBJ1-1
v_call: TRBV19
d_call: -
clone_size: -
cdr3_nt: TGTGCCAGTAGTATTTTCTTTACTGAAGCTTTCTTT
cdr3_aa: CASSIFFTEAFF

j_call: TRBJ2-3
v_call: TRBV9
d_call: -
clone_size: -
cdr3_nt: TGTGCCAGCAGCGTAGGGTGGCGGACTAGCACAGATACGCAGTATTTT
cdr3_aa: CASSVGWRTSTDTQYF

j_call: TRBJ2-5
v_call: TRBV14
d_call: -
clone_size: -
cdr3_nt: TGTGCCAGCAGCCTGACCTACCGGGGGCTGAGAGGAGAGACCCAGTACTTC
cdr3_aa: CASSLTYRGLRGETQYF

j_call: TRBJ2-2
v_call: TRBV10-1
d_call: -
clone_size: -
cdr3_nt: TGCGCCAGTACCGGACAGTCGAACACCGGGGAGCTGTTTTTT
cdr3_aa: CASTGQSNTGELFF

j_call: TRBJ2-4
v_call: TRBV5-1
d_call: TRBD2
clone_size: -
cdr3_nt: TGCGCCAGCAGCTTGGGGCTCGGACTAGCGGGACCACTAGCCAAAAACATTCAGTACTTC
cdr3_aa: CASSLGLGLAGPLAKNIQYF

j_call: TRBJ1-3
v_call: TRBV29-1
d_call: -
clone_size: -
cdr3_nt: TGCAGCGTTGATCATTCCATGATGGGGGTTACCTGGGACACCATATATTTT
cdr3_aa: CSVDHSMMGVTWDTIYF

j_call: TRBJ2-5
v_call: TRBV6-5
d_call: TRBD2
clone_size: -
cdr3_nt: TGTGCCAGCAGTTACGGGACTAGCAAGGCCCAGTACTTC
cdr3_aa: CASSYGTSKAQYF

j_call: TRBJ1-5
v_call: TRBV28
d_call: -
clone_size: -
cdr3_nt: TGTGCCAGCAGGGAGGGAGATAGCAATCAGCCCCAGCATTTT
cdr3_aa: CASREGDSNQPQHF

j_call: TRBJ2-7
v_call: TRBV7-2
d_call: -
clone_size: -
cdr3_nt: TGTGCCAGCAGCGTAACCTACGAGCAGTACTTC
cdr3_aa: CASSVTYEQYF

j_call: TRBJ2-1
v_call: TRBV7-8
d_call: TRBD2
clone_size: -
cdr3_nt: TGTGCCAGCAGCCTACAGGGGACTAGCGGGTACAATGAGCAGTTCTTC
cdr3_aa: CASSLQGTSGYNEQFF